Only a few counts were recorded for the clone carrying this T cell receptor (beta chain). The V and J ends lost 6 bases and 3 bases, in that order; junction bases with no gene match: 2. The CDR3 is made up of 15 amino acids. Germline CDR1 is SGHDN and CDR2 is FVKESK. Time point noted: newly diagnosed GD, antithyroid drugs for less than 3 months. The authors made the TCR library using RNA they extracted from PBMCs. Clinicians diagnosed Graves' disease using American Thyroid Association guidelines. Those enrolled as patients came out of an endocrinology department in Xi'an, China. The data were taken from a study of regulatory T cells in long-lasting Graves disease. HTBI primers from iRepertoire and Arm-PCR of CDR3 regions yielded the TCR beta libraries. In the source study's methods: The study identified 50 to 70 TRBV and 13 to 15 TRBJ segments across samples. MiXCR, run by TCRdb on the multiplex PCR reads, gives a single entry per CDR3 protein. The V and J calls were not made by the authors but by TCRdb's processing. This repertoire shows 440,000 or so distinct CDR3 sequences, more than 12% found once; its top ten account for roughly 17%.

The same sample was also used in a study of T cells in Graves' hyperthyroidism and ophthalmopathy. From that report: Primed by the HTBI set, a first-round RT-PCR was run on the TCR CDR3.

This chain connects TRBV14 to TRBJ2-2, with 12 bases that match TRBD2. The source material was peripheral blood mononuclear cells (PBMCs), sampled at new diagnosis, from a patient treated with antithyroid drugs. This TCR derives from a young woman with Graves disease. The CDR3: CASRLAGGHTGELFF. CDR3 nucleotides: TGTGCCAGCAGACTAGCGGGAGGTCACACCGGGGAGCTGTTTTTT.